The clone carrying this T cell receptor beta chain was counted many times. This sample is drawn from a study of human T cells and chemical hapten exposure. This sample's time point: patch test 1, 2 weeks after DPC sensitization. Treatment here: therapeutic diphenylcyclopropenone sensitization with weekly scalp DPC. Per germline, CDR1 SGHAT and CDR2 FQDESV (reference sequence). This CDR3 spans 11 amino acids. Between the trimmed V and J ends, which lost 4 bases and 9 bases, there was a span of 7 bases. MiXCR, applied by TCRdb to the RACE reads, yields one record per CDR3 protein. The top ten hold about 1.3% of the sample, which has 65,000 to 80,000 distinct CDR3 sequences, 10% seen once.

The input for sequencing was whole blood, taken in connection with sensitization to the hapten diphenylcyclopropenone (DPC). The sequence was obtained from a woman aged 45-60 years with alopecia areata. Some clones in this sample may be carry-over from other donors' samples. V is TRBV11-1 and J is TRBJ2-1; no definite D call. CDR3 residues: CASSSTGEQFF. CDR3 nucleotide sequence: TGTGCCAGCAGCTCAACCGGTGAGCAGTTCTTC.